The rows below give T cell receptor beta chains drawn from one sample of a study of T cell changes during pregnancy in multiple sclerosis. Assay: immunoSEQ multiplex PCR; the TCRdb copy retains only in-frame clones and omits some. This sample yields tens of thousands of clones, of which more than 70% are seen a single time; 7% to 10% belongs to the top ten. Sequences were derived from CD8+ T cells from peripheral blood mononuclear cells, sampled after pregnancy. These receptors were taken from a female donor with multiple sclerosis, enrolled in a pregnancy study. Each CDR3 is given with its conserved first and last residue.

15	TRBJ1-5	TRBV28	CASTPGGSGNQPQHF
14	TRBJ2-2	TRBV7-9	CAGGTGENTGELFF
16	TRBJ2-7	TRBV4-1	CASSQDLRGSSYEQYF
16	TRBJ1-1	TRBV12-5	CASGSPEQGVDTEAFF
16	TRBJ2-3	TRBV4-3	CASSHSGQGATDTQYF
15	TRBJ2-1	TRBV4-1	CASSPIVAGTNEQFF
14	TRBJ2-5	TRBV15	CATSIRGGRETQYF
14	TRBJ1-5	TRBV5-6	CASSYGLNNQPQHF
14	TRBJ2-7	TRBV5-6	CASSLWTGDYEQYF
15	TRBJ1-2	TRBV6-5	CASSYRAQANYGYTF
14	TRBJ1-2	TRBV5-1	CASSFTGGVYGYTF
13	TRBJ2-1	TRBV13	CASSPNWAHEQFF
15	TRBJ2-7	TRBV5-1	CASSFDSSGLYEQYF